The 32 T cell receptor beta chains listed next were all sequenced from one sample in a study of Graves' ophthalmopathy and Graves' hyperthyroidism. The study amplified TCR beta CDR3 regions using RNA transcripts. The first round was an RT-PCR with HTBI primers, and the second round was a multiplex PCR. TCRdb called the multiplex PCR reads again in MiXCR, with one record for every CDR3 protein. The profile covers about 1.1 million distinct CDR3 sequences, with about two fifths appearing a single time and around 10% taken by the ten largest. The sample taken for sequencing was peripheral blood or thyroid tissue (not recorded which). All receptors derive from an adult man with Graves' hyperthyroidism.

The chain is built from TRBV6-5 and TRBJ1-6; 7 bases line up with TRBD1. V dropped 2 bases and J dropped 7; count of bases not matched to a gene: 14. CDR1 and CDR2 from the germline V gene are MNHEY and SVGAGI. The length of the CDR3 is 18 residues. CDR3 loop: CASSYLQQPGQPNSPLHF. In DNA form, the CDR3 reads TGTGCCAGCAGTTACCTTCAACAGCCGGGACAGCCAAATTCACCCCTCCACTTT.

The rearrangement joins TRBV7-9 to TRBJ2-2, with no clear D. Germline assignment: CDR1 SEHNR and CDR2 FQNEAQ (reference sequence). The CDR3 covers 13 residues. Deletions cut 1 base from V and 9 bases from J, with 9 bases between. CDR3 region: CASSLGTPRELFF. In nucleotides, the CDR3 is TGTGCCAGCAGCTTAGGTACCCCCCGGGAGCTGTTTTTT. The full variable domain, in which reference TRBV7-9 and TRBJ2-2 provide the parts outside the CDR3, is DTGVSQNPRHKITKRGQNVTFRCDPISEHNRLYWYRQTLGQGPEFLTYFQNEAQLEKSRLLSDRFSAERPKGSFSTLEIQRTEQGDSAMYLCASSLGTPRELFFGEGSRLTVL.

In this sample, this clonotype turned up many times. A single base separates this from a much larger clone, so it may be a read error. The chain uses TRBV11-2 and TRBJ2-5; 14 bases fit TRBD2. V dropped 5 bases and J dropped 1; count of bases not matched to a gene: 3. Looked up from germline, CDR1 is SGHAT and CDR2 is FQNNGV. This CDR3 is 16 amino acids long. Here the CDR3 reads CASSIGTSGGQETQYF. The CDR3 DNA sequence: TGTGCCAGCAGCATAGGGACTAGCGGGGGCCAAGAGACCCAGTACTTC.

The rearrangement uses TRBV9 and TRBJ2-7, with a possible D match to TRBD1 (6 bases). V lost 4 bases to trimming and J lost 1 base, with 18 bases between them. The CDR3 spans 16 residues. Per germline, CDR1 SGDLS and CDR2 YYNGEE. The CDR3 DNA reads TGTGCCAGCAGCCAAGATAGGGGGACGGTATCCTACGAGCAGTACTTC. Translating it yields CASSQDRGTVSYEQYF.

The rearrangement uses TRBV9 and TRBJ1-1; D gene ambiguous. Germline V gives CDR1 SGDLS, CDR2 YYNGEE. Trimming cost V 0 bases and J 0 bases, with 6 bases left between them. This CDR3 has 14 amino acids. The CDR3 nucleotides are TGTGCCAGCAGCGTAGGCTGGGTGAACACTGAAGCTTTCTTT. It codes for CASSVGWVNTEAFF.

V and J are TRBV11-2 and TRBJ2-2; possibly TRBD2 for D (5 bases). The CDR3 is 19 residues long. CDR1 is SGHAT, CDR2 FQNNGV, per germline. Trimming cost V 6 bases and J 0 bases, with 23 bases left between them. DNA for the CDR3: TGTGCCAGCAGTTACTCAGTTGCTAGCATGAAGCCGAACACCGGGGAGCTGTTTTTT. This encodes CASSYSVASMKPNTGELFF.

Many counts were recorded for this clonotype. CDR3 loop: CASSLAEGTGEQYF. The CDR3 DNA sequence: TGTGCCAGCAGCTTAGCTGAGGGGACGGGCGAGCAGTACTTC. V and J are TRBV7-9 and TRBJ2-7, with D perhaps assigned TRBD1 or TRBD2 (5 bases each). The CDR3 covers 14 residues. With 0 bases removed from V and 6 bases from J, the gap between germline ends came to 12 bases. Germline CDR1 SEHNR, CDR2 FQNEAQ (reference sequence).

At least ten counts were recorded for this clonotype. The CDR3 DNA follows: TGTGCCAGCAGGTCAGGATTTCAGTCCTATAATTCACCCCTCCACTTT. Translation: CASRSGFQSYNSPLHF. The chain has TRBV12-3 or TRBV12-4 and TRBJ1-6; D remains ambiguous. The CDR3 is made up of 16 amino acids. Trimming stripped 6 bases from V and 1 base from J, with 13 bases between.

The chain recombines TRBV11-2 with TRBJ2-6; D unresolved. This CDR3 is built from 15 residues. CDR1 SGHAT and CDR2 FQNNGV come from the germline V gene. Trimming took 4 bases from V and 0 from J, leaving 7 bases between them. The CDR3, as DNA: TGTGCCAGCAGCTATAAAGGCTCTGGGGCCAACGTCCTGACTTTC. Translating it yields CASSYKGSGANVLTF. Full variable domain (outside the CDR3, taken from reference TRBV11-2 and TRBJ2-6): EAGVAQSPRYKIIEKRQSVAFWCNPISGHATLYWYQQILGQGPKLLIQFQNNGVVDDSQLPKDRFSAERLKGVDSTLKIQPAKLEDSAVYLCASSYKGSGANVLTFGAGSRLTVL.

The gene calls are TRBV7-2 and TRBJ2-7; the D gene could be TRBD1 or TRBD2 (5 bases each). The V gene lost 1 base and the J gene lost 2 bases, with 9 bases spanning the gap. CDR1 SGHTA and CDR2 FQGNSA come from the germline V gene. The CDR3 has 14 residues. Here the CDR3 reads CASSLGGMTYEQYF. Here the CDR3 DNA reads TGTGCCAGCAGCTTAGGGGGGATGACCTACGAGCAGTACTTC.

This clonotype showed up just a few times. The chain combines TRBV7-2 with TRBJ1-3, with a possible D match to TRBD1 (5 bases). The CDR3 spans 18 residues. Looked up from germline, CDR1 is SGHTA and CDR2 is FQGNSA. V was cut by 0 bases and J by 0 bases, with 15 bases left in between. The CDR3 loop reads CASSLALGRAFSGNTIYF. CDR3 coding DNA: TGTGCCAGCAGCTTAGCCCTCGGCAGGGCCTTCTCTGGAAACACCATATATTTT.

There are a few counts of this clonotype. V and J are TRBV5-1 and TRBJ1-5; tentative D call: TRBD1 (5 bases). Germline CDR1 SGHRS, CDR2 YFSETQ. CDR3 size: 15 residues. Deletions cut 0 bases from V and 4 bases from J, with 11 bases between. This CDR3 reads CASSLGGSWNQPQHF. The DNA of the CDR3 is TGCGCCAGCAGCTTGGGGGGCAGTTGGAATCAGCCCCAGCATTTT.

Notes on this clonotype: The missing conserved phenylalanine or tryptophan at the end of this CDR3 makes a read error likely. V and J are TRBV30 and TRBJ2-5, with 8 bases aligning to TRBD2. J gave up 5 bases and V 2 bases, and 4 bases lay outside the gene matches. CDR1 and CDR2 from the germline V gene are GTSNPN and SVGIG (reference sequence). CDR3 length: 13 residues. In DNA, the CDR3 is TGTGCCTGGAGTCGGGGGGGGAGGGAGACCCAGTACGTC. This sequence encodes CAWSRGGRETQYV.

This clonotype came up many times. The chain uses TRBV15 and TRBJ1-2; D not resolved. V shed 3 bases and J shed 2 bases, with 13 bases lying between them. The CDR3 totals 15 residues. Germline values: CDR1 LNHNV, CDR2 YYDKDF (reference sequence). The DNA for the CDR3 is TGTGCCACCAGCAGGGGCACAGAACCCAACTATGGCTACACCTTC. Amino acid sequence: CATSRGTEPNYGYTF.

V is TRBV5-1 and J is TRBJ1-6; the match to TRBD1 covers 7 bases. This CDR3 is 14 amino acids long. V trimming: 2 bases; J trimming: 9 bases; junction bases outside the gene matches: 5. Per germline, CDR1 SGHRS and CDR2 YFSETQ. CDR3 region: CASSFGQAGSPLHF. The CDR3 coding sequence is TGCGCCAGCAGCTTCGGACAGGCGGGTTCACCCCTCCACTTT.

As regards this clonotype: This could be a read error, since a much larger clone is one nucleotide away. The gene calls are TRBV7-8 and TRBJ2-7; the D gene is possibly TRBD1 (6 bases). Germline V lookup: CDR1 SGHVS, CDR2 FQNEAQ. CDR3 length: 14 amino acids. CDR3 sequence (DNA): TGTGCCAGCAGCTCTAACAGGGTGTCCTACAAGCAGTACTTC. Protein sequence: CASSSNRVSYKQYF.

The CDR3 spells CASSPQGHPTYEQYF. The CDR3 region has the DNA TGTGCCAGCAGCCCCCAGGGACACCCAACCTACGAGCAGTACTTC. The V call is TRBV7-9, the J call TRBJ2-7, with D possibly being TRBD1 (6 bases). There are 15 residues in the CDR3. Germline V CDR1 and CDR2: SEHNR, FQNEAQ (reference sequence). The V and J ends lost 5 bases and 2 bases respectively, with 16 bases between them.

The sample holds a few counts of this clonotype. The V and J genes are TRBV7-9 and TRBJ2-7; a possible D gene is TRBD1 (6 bases). V was cut by 5 bases and J by 3 bases, with 14 bases left in between. The CDR3 extends over 14 amino acids. Germline CDR1 is SEHNR and CDR2 is FQNEAQ (reference sequence). The CDR3 nucleotides are TGTGCCAGCAGCCACGGGACAAATGACTACGAGCAGTACTTC. It encodes CASSHGTNDYEQYF.

A note on this clonotype: A much larger clone is a single base away; this may be a read error. This chain uses TRBV15 with TRBJ2-5; 8 bases are shared with TRBD1. The CDR3 consists of 15 residues. Germline CDR1 LNHNV, CDR2 YYDKDF (reference sequence). The CDR3 region has the DNA TGTGCCACCAGCGGTAGACAGGGGACCCAAGTGACCCAGTACTTC. It specifies CATSGRQGTQVTQYF.

This clonotype was counted once. The V gene is TRBV20-1, the J gene TRBJ1-1; a weak D match, TRBD1 (5 bases). V dropped 6 bases and J dropped 1 base, with 21 bases sitting between them. The CDR3 is made up of 16 amino acids. CDR1 and CDR2 (germline): DFQATT, SNEGSKA (reference sequence). CDR3 sequence (DNA): TGCAGTGCCGGCGAGCTAGCGGGACTCAAGAACACTGAAGCTTTCTTT. Its protein product is CSAGELAGLKNTEAFF.

The chain is built from TRBV15 and TRBJ2-6; D unclear. The V end was cut by 8 bases, the J end by 3 bases, with 14 bases between. The CDR3 covers 15 residues. Germline assignment: CDR1 LNHNV and CDR2 YYDKDF (reference sequence). The CDR3 bases are TGTGCCACCTCCAGCGTTGAAGTTGGGGCCAACGTCCTGACTTTC. Its translation: CATSSVEVGANVLTF.

This clonotype was seen only a few times. This sequence joins TRBV7-9 and TRBJ2-5, with D perhaps TRBD2 (6 bases). The germline V gene has CDR1 SEHNR and CDR2 FQNEAQ (reference sequence). V lost 5 bases, J lost 5 bases, and 18 bases lay in between. The CDR3 runs 15 residues. CDR3 bases: TGTGCCAGCAGCGGGACCTCGGGGGAGAGGGAGACCCAGTACTTC. Protein: CASSGTSGERETQYF.

The chain employs TRBV7-7 and TRBJ2-1; no definite D call. V lost 4 bases, J lost 9 bases, and 13 bases lay in between. This CDR3 has 13 amino acids. Germline-derived CDR1 and CDR2 are SSHAT and FNYEAQ (reference sequence). In nucleotides, the CDR3 is TGTGCCAGCAGCTCGAGGAGCGACACTGAGCAGTTCTTC. This codes for CASSSRSDTEQFF.

Turning to this clonotype: A much larger clone lies one base from this, so it may be a read error. The rearrangement links TRBV20-1 to TRBJ1-2; TRBD1 aligns across 7 bases. V was pared by 5 bases and J by 6 bases, with 6 bases of the junction left unmatched. This CDR3 comprises 12 residues. Germline V gene data show CDR1 as DFQATT and CDR2 as SNEGSKA (reference sequence). The DNA for the CDR3 is TGCAGTGCTTCCACGGACAGGCATGGCTACACCTTC. The encoded protein is CSASTDRHGYTF.

This clonotype was observed at least ten times. The gene calls are TRBV7-2 and TRBJ1-4; 7 bases match TRBD1. V was pared by 5 bases and J by 8 bases, with 8 bases of the junction left unmatched. The CDR3 totals 14 residues. Germline loops: CDR1 SGHTA, CDR2 FQGNSA. The CDR3 here is CASSPDREGEKLFF. The CDR3 DNA reads as TGTGCCAGCAGCCCTGACAGGGAGGGGGAAAAACTGTTTTTT.

This clonotype has ten or more counts. V is TRBV5-1 and J is TRBJ1-2; TRBD1 might be the D (6 bases). Trimming pared 3 bases from V and 8 bases from J, leaving 23 bases between. The CDR3 loop spans 16 amino acids. Germline V CDR1 and CDR2: SGHRS, YFSETQ. CDR3 sequence (DNA): TGCGCCAGCAGCTACAAAGACAGGCCAGGTGCGGTGGGCTACACCTTC. Its protein product is CASSYKDRPGAVGYTF.

This clonotype occurred a few times. The chain links TRBV7-8 to TRBJ2-2, with no clear D. This CDR3 region has 14 residues. The germline V gene has CDR1 SGHVS and CDR2 FQNEAQ. Trimming took 6 bases from V and 7 from J, leaving 15 bases between them. The CDR3 region has the DNA TGTGCCAGCAGTAGGTACCGATTCGACGGGGAGCTGTTTTTT. Translation gives CASSRYRFDGELFF.

With regard to this clonotype: Just one base apart from a much larger clone, this may be a read error. The chain is built from TRBV7-2 and TRBJ2-7; no firm D call. Between the trimmed V and J ends, which lost 4 bases and 3 bases, there was a span of 13 bases. The CDR3 is 14 amino acids. The germline V gene has CDR1 SGHTA and CDR2 FQGNSA. Written as DNA, the CDR3 is TGTGCCAGCAGCTCAACTCGGGCAGACTACGAGCAGTACTTC. This gives the protein CASSSTRADYEQYF.

V gene TRBV27 combines with J gene TRBJ1-1; no definite D call. This CDR3 contains 13 residues. The germline V gene has CDR1 MNHEY and CDR2 SMNVEV (reference sequence). Trimming stripped 3 bases from V and 4 bases from J, with 9 bases between. The CDR3 DNA sequence: TGTGCCAGCAGTTTCCGCCGTGGCACTGAAGCTTTCTTT. It specifies CASSFRRGTEAFF.

Many counts were recorded for this clonotype. Here the CDR3 DNA reads TGTGCCAGCGCCAGGAGGGCCTCGGAGGGGGAGCAGTACTTC. This encodes CASARRASEGEQYF. The V gene is TRBV9, the J gene TRBJ2-7; D is perhaps TRBD2 (6 bases). CDR1 and CDR2 (germline): SGDLS, YYNGEE. Between the trimmed V and J ends, which lost 7 bases and 7 bases, there was a span of 21 bases. The length of the CDR3 is 14 residues.

The chain joins TRBV27 to TRBJ1-2; 8 positions agree with TRBD1. CDR3 length: 16 amino acids. CDR1 is MNHEY, CDR2 SMNVEV, per germline (reference sequence). V trimming: 5 bases; J trimming: 6 bases; junction bases outside the gene matches: 14. Here the CDR3 DNA reads TGTGCCAGCAGTACCAAGGGAGAGACAGGGGTGGATGGCTACACCTTC. This codes for CASSTKGETGVDGYTF.

The chain carries TRBV7-9 and TRBJ1-2, with D possibly matching TRBD1 (5 bases). CDR1 and CDR2 from the germline V gene are SEHNR and FQNEAQ (reference sequence). V gave up 5 bases and J gave up 4 bases, with 20 bases separating them. The length of the CDR3 is 16 residues. CDR3 sequence (DNA): TGTGCCAGCAGCCTCCCCACGAGGGGCGTCTCCTATGGCTACACCTTC. It codes for CASSLPTRGVSYGYTF.